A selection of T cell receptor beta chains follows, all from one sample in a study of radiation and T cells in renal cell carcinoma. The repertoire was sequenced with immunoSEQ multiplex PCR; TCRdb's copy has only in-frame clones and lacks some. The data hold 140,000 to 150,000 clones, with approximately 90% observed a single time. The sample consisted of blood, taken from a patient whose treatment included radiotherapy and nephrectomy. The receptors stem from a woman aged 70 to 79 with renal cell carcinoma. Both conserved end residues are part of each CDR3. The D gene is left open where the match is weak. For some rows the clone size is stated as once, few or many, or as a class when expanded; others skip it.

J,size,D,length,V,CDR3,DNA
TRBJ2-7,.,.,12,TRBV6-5,CASSTAAGEQYF,TGTGCCAGCAGTACAGCCGCCGGCGAGCAGTACTTC
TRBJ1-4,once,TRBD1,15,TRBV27,CASSILTGSKGKLFF,TGTGCCAGCAGTATTCTGACAGGGAGTAAAGGAAAACTGTTTTTT
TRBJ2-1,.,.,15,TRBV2,CASSTDGRSYNEQFF,TGTGCCAGCAGTACGGACGGCCGGTCCTACAATGAGCAGTTCTTC
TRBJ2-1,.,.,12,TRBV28,CASSPRASGRFF,TGTGCCAGCAGTCCCCGGGCCTCAGGACGGTTCTTC
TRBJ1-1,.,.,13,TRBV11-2,CASSGSWNTEAFF,TGTGCCAGCAGCGGAAGTTGGAACACTGAAGCTTTCTTT
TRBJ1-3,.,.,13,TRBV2,CASSGDQGNTIYF,TGTGCCAGCAGTGGGGACCAAGGAAACACCATATATTTT
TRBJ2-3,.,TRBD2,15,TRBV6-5,CASSPGGGDTDTQYF,TGTGCCAGCAGTCCGGGGGGGGGCGACACAGATACGCAGTATTTT
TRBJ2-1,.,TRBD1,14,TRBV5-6,CASSPRDRGNEQFF,TGTGCCAGCAGCCCTCGAGACAGGGGAAATGAGCAGTTCTTC
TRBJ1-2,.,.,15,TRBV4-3,CASSQAVKSNYGYTF,TGCGCCAGCAGCCAAGCGGTCAAATCTAACTATGGCTACACCTTC
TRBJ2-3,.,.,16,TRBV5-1,CASSPFGGTSTDTQYF,TGCGCCAGCAGCCCCTTCGGTGGGACTAGCACAGATACGCAGTATTTT
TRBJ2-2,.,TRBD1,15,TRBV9,CASSVGAGGTGELFF,TGTGCCAGCAGCGTAGGGGCAGGGGGCACCGGGGAGCTGTTTTTT
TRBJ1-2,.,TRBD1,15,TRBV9,CASSSPDRDPYGYTF,TGTGCCAGCAGCTCACCCGACAGGGATCCCTATGGCTACACCTTC
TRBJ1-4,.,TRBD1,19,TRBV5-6,CASSYGPGTGKTSGEKLFF,TGTGCCAGCAGCTACGGACCCGGGACAGGTAAAACGTCGGGAGAAAAACTGTTTTTT
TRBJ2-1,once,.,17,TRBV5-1,CASSLAPQGAGYNEQFF,TGCGCCAGCAGCTTGGCCCCGCAAGGGGCGGGCTACAATGAGCAGTTCTTC
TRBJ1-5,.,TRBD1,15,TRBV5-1,CASSPGQGASQPQHF,TGCGCCAGCAGCCCGGGACAGGGGGCTTCGCAGCCCCAGCATTTT
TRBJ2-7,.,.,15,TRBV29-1,CSALGGQGELYEQYF,TGCAGTGCCCTCGGGGGGCAGGGCGAGTTATACGAGCAGTACTTC
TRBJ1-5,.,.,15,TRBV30,CAWSPDRSSNQPQHF,TGTGCCTGGAGCCCTGACAGGTCGAGCAATCAGCCCCAGCATTTT
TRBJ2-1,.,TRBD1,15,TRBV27,CASSSGQGLYNEQFF,TGTGCCAGCAGTTCCGGACAGGGCCTATACAATGAGCAGTTCTTC
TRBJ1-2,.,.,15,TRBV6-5,CASSPYQKHNYGYTF,TGTGCCAGCAGCCCCTATCAGAAGCATAACTATGGCTACACCTTC
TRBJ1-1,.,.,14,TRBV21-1,CASSKPALNTEAFF,TGTGCCAGCAGCAAACCAGCCCTGAACACTGAAGCTTTCTTT
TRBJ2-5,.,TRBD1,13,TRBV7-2,CASSPGTEETQYF,TGTGCCAGCAGCCCCGGGACAGAAGAGACCCAGTACTTC
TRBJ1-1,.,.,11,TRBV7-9,CAIGWNTEAFF,TGTGCCATAGGGTGGAACACTGAAGCTTTCTTT
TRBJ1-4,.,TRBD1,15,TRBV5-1,CASSLQGARDEKLFF,TGCGCCAGCAGCCTACAGGGGGCGCGAGATGAAAAACTGTTTTTT
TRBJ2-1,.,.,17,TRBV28,CASSQAITGLSYNEQFF,TGTGCCAGCAGTCAGGCCATAACAGGGCTATCCTACAATGAGCAGTTCTTC
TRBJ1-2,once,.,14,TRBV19,CASSIRGSNYGYTF,TGTGCCAGTAGTATACGAGGCTCTAACTATGGCTACACCTTC
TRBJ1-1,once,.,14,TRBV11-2,CASSLISADSEAFF,TGTGCCAGCAGCCTAATTTCCGCGGATTCTGAAGCTTTCTTT
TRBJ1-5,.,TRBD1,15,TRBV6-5,CASSYTGGGDQPQHF,TGTGCCAGCAGTTACACAGGGGGCGGCGATCAGCCCCAGCATTTT
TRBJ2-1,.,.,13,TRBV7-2,CASSLVQSGEQFF,TGTGCCAGCAGCTTGGTACAGTCCGGGGAGCAGTTCTTC
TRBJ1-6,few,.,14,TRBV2,CASSGGGVNSPLHF,TGTGCCAGCAGTGGAGGCGGCGTTAATTCACCCCTCCACTTT
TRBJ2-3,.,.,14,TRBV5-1,CASSLGSATDTQYF,TGCGCCAGCAGCTTGGGATCGGCCACAGATACGCAGTATTTT
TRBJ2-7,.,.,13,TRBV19,CASSMGSDSGQYF,TGTGCCAGTAGTATGGGGTCGGACTCGGGGCAGTACTTC
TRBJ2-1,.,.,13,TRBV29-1,CSVPPAGANEQFF,TGCAGCGTCCCGCCCGCGGGGGCCAATGAGCAGTTCTTC
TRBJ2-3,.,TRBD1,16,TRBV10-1,CASSTTGAEGTDTQYF,TGCGCCAGCAGCACGACAGGGGCAGAGGGCACAGATACGCAGTATTTT
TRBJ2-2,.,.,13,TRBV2,CASSEALAGELFF,TGTGCCAGCAGTGAAGCGCTCGCCGGGGAGCTGTTTTTT
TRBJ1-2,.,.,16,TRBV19,CASSISVERPNYGYTF,TGTGCCAGTAGTATTTCGGTGGAACGGCCCAACTATGGCTACACCTTC
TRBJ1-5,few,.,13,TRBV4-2,CASSQEKGQPQHF,TGTGCCAGCAGCCAAGAGAAGGGTCAGCCCCAGCATTTT
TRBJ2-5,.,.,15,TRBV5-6,CASSLGLSGTGTQYF,TGTGCCAGCAGCTTGGGGCTTAGCGGTACGGGGACCCAGTACTTC
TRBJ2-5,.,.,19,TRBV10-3,CAISDPAGGGVRTGRAQYF,TGTGCCATCAGTGATCCCGCCGGAGGAGGGGTTAGAACCGGTCGGGCCCAGTACTTC
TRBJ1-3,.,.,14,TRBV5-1,CASSLEGSGNTIYF,TGCGCCAGCAGCTTGGAGGGGTCTGGAAACACCATATATTTT
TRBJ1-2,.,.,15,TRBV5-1,CASSLDFGLGYGYTF,TGCGCCAGCAGCTTGGATTTCGGACTAGGCTATGGCTACACCTTC
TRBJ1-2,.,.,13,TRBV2,CASSAARAHGYTF,TGTGCCAGCAGTGCGGCGAGGGCGCATGGCTACACCTTC
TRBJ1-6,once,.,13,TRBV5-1,CASSLGGEPPLHF,TGCGCCAGCAGCTTGGGCGGTGAACCCCCCCTCCACTTT
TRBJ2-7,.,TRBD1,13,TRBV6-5,CASSRDRYYEQYF,TGTGCCAGCAGTAGGGACAGGTATTACGAGCAGTACTTC
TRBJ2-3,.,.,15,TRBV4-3,CASSQARDRTDTQYF,TGCGCCAGCAGCCAAGCCCGGGACCGCACAGATACGCAGTATTTT
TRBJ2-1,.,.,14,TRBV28,CASSFQGGIHEQFF,TGTGCCAGCAGTTTCCAGGGGGGGATCCATGAGCAGTTCTTC
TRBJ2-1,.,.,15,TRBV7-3,CASSRTATFYNEQFF,TGTGCCAGCAGCCGGACAGCGACTTTCTACAATGAGCAGTTCTTC
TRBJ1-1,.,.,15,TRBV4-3,CASSPTGLTNTEAFF,TGCGCCAGCAGCCCGACCGGACTTACGAACACTGAAGCTTTCTTT
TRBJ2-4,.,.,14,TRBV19,CASSLRDLGNIQYF,TGTGCCAGTAGTCTCCGGGACTTAGGGAACATTCAGTACTTC
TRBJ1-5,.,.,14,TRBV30,CAWSVGGGKQPQHF,TGTGCCTGGAGTGTGGGCGGGGGTAAGCAGCCCCAGCATTTT
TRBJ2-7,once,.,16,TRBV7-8,CASSLLAGSPSYEQYF,TGTGCCAGCAGCTTATTGGCAGGGTCACCCTCCTACGAGCAGTACTTC
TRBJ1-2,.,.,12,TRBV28,CAADGGYNLQAF,TGTGCCGCCGACGGGGGCTACAACCTACAAGCCTTC
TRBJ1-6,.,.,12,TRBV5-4,CASSQPNSPLHF,TGTGCCAGCAGCCAGCCGAATTCACCCCTCCACTTT
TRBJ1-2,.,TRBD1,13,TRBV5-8,CASRDRGVMGYTF,TGTGCCAGTCGGGACAGGGGAGTAATGGGCTACACCTTC
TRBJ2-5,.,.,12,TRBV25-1,CASRVGEVTQYF,TGTGCCAGCAGGGTAGGAGAGGTGACCCAGTACTTC
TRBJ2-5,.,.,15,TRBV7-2,CASSLISPPRETQYF,TGTGCCAGCAGCTTAATTAGTCCTCCCCGAGAGACCCAGTACTTC
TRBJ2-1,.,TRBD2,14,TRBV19,CASSTLAERNEQFF,TGTGCCAGTAGTACACTAGCGGAGAGGAATGAGCAGTTCTTC
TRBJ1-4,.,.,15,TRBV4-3,CASSQDRGRHEKLFF,TGCGCCAGCAGCCAAGATAGGGGCAGGCATGAAAAACTGTTTTTT
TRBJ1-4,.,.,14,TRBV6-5,CASSFRQGREKLFF,TGTGCCAGCAGTTTCCGGCAGGGCCGTGAAAAACTGTTTTTT
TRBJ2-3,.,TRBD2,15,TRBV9,CASSPRGVFTDTQYF,TGTGCCAGCAGCCCTCGGGGGGTCTTCACAGATACGCAGTATTTT
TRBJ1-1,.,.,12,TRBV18,CASSPPIYEAFF,TGTGCCAGCTCACCTCCCATTTACGAAGCTTTCTTT